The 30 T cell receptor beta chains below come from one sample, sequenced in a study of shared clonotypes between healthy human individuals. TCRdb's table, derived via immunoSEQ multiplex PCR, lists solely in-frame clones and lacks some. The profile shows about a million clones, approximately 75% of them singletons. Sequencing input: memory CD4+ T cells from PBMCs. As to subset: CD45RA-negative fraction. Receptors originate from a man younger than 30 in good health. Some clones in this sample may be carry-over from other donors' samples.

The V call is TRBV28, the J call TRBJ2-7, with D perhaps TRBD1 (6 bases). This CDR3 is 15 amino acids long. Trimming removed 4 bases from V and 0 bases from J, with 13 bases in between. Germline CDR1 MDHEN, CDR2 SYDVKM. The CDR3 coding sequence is TGTGCCAGCAGTTCCAACAGGGCTAGCTCCTACGAGCAGTACTTC. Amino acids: CASSSNRASSYEQYF.

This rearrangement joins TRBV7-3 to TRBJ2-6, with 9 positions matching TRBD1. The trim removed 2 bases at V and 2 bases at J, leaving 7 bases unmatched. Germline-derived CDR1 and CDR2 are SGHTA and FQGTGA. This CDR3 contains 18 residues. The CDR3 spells CASSLLDRGIAGANVLTF. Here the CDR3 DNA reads TGTGCCAGCAGCTTATTGGACAGGGGTATAGCTGGGGCCAACGTCCTGACTTTC.

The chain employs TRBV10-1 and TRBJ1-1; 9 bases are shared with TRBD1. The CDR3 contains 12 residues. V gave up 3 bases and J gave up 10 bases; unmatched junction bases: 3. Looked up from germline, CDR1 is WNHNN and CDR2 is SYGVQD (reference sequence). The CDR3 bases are TGCGCCAGCAGTGACAAGGACAGGGGAGCTTTCTTT. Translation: CASSDKDRGAFF.

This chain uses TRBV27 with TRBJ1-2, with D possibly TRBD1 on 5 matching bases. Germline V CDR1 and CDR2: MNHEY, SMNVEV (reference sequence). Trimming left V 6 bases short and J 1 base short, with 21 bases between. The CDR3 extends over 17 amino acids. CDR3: CASSRRAREDGNYGYTF. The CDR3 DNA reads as TGTGCCAGCAGCCGGAGGGCCAGGGAGGACGGTAACTATGGCTACACCTTC.

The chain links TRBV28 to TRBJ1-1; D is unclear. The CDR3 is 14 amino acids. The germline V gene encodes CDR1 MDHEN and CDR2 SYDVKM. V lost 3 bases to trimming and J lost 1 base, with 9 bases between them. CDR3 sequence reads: CASSFWSANTEAFF. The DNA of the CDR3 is TGTGCCAGCAGTTTTTGGTCTGCGAACACTGAAGCTTTCTTT.

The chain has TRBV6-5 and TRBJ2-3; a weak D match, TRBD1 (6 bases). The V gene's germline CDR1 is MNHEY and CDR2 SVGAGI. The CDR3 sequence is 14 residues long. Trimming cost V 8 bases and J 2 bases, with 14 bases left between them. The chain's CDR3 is CASAPGVFTDTQYF. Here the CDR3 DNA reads TGTGCCAGCGCCCCAGGGGTATTCACAGATACGCAGTATTTT.

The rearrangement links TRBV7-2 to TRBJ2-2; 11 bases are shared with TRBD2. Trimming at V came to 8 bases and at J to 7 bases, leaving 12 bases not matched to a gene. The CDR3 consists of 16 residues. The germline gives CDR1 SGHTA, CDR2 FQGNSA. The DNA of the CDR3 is TGTGCCAGCCGCCCCTCGAATAGCGGGAGGGGCGGGGAGCTGTTTTTT. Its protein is CASRPSNSGRGGELFF.

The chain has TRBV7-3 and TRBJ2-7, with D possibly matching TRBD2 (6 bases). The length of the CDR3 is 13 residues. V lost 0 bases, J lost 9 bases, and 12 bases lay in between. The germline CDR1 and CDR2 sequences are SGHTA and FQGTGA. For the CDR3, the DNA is TGTGCCAGCAGCTTAACGTACCGGGACTGGCAGTACTTC. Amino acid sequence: CASSLTYRDWQYF. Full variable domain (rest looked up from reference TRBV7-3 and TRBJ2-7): GAGVSQTPSNKVTEKGKYVELRCDPISGHTALYWYRQSLGQGPEFLIYFQGTGAADDSGLPNDRFFAVRPEGSVSTLKIQRTERGDSAVYLCASSLTYRDWQYFGPGTRLTVT.

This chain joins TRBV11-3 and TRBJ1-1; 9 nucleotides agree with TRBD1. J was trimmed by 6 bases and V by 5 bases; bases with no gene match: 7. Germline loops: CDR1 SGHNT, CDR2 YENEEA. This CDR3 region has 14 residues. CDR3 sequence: CASSPGTGIAEAFF. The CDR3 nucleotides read TGTGCCAGCAGCCCGGGGACAGGGATCGCTGAAGCTTTCTTT.

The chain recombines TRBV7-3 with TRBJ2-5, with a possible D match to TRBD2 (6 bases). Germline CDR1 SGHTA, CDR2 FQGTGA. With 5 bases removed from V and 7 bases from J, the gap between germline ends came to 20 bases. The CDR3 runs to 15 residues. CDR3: CASSTGTQHGGTQYF. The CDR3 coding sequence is TGTGCCAGCAGCACCGGGACTCAACACGGCGGGACCCAGTACTTC.

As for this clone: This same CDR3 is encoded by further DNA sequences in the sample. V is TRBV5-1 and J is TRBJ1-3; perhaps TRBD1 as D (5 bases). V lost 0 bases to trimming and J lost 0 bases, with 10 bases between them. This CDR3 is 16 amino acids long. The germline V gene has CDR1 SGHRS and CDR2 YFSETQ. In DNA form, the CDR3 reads TGCGCCAGCAGCTTGGCGGCAGGGAGCTCTGGAAACACCATATATTTT. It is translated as CASSLAAGSSGNTIYF.

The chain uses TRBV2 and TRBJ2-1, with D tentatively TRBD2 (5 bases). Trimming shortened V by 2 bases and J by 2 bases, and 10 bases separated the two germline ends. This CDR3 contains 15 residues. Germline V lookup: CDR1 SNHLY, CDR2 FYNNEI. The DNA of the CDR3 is TGTGCCAGCAGTGAACAGGAGGAACCCTACAATGAGCAGTTCTTC. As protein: CASSEQEEPYNEQFF.

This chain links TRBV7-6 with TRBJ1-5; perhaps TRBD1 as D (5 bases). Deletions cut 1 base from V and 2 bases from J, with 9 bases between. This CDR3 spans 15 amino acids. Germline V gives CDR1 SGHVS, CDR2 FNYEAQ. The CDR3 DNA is TGTGCCAGCAGCTTAGGCGGGGCGGGCAATCAGCCCCAGCATTTT. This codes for CASSLGGAGNQPQHF.

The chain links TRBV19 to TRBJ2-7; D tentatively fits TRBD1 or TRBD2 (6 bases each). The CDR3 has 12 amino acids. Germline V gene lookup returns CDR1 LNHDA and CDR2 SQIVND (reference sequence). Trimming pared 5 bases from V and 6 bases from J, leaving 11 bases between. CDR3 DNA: TGTGCCAGTAGTTCCGGAGGGGGCGAGCAGTACTTC. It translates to CASSSGGGEQYF.

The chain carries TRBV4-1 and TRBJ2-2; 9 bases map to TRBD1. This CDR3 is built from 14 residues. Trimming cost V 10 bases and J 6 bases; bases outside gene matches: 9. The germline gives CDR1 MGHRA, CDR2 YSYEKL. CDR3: CATRRTGDPGELFF. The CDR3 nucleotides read TGCGCCACCAGACGGACAGGGGATCCCGGGGAGCTGTTTTTT.

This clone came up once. The CDR3 region is CASSFAGQGQPQHF. The CDR3 coding sequence is TGTGCCAGCAGCTTTGCGGGGCAGGGTCAGCCCCAGCATTTT. The chain links TRBV7-3 to TRBJ1-5; perhaps TRBD1 as D (5 bases). The CDR3 sequence is 14 residues long. With 3 bases removed from V and 6 bases from J, the gap between germline ends came to 12 bases. The germline CDR1 and CDR2 sequences are SGHTA and FQGTGA.

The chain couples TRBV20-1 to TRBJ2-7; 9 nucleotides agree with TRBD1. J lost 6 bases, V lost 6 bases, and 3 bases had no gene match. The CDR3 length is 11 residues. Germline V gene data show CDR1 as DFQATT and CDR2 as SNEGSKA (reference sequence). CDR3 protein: CSAGTGREQYF. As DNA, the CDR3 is TGCAGTGCAGGGACAGGGCGCGAGCAGTACTTC.

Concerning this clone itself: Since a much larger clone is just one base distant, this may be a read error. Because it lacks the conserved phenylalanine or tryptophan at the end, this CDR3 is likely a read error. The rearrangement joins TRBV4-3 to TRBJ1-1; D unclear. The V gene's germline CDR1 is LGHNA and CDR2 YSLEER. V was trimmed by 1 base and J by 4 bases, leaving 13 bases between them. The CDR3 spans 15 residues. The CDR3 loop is CASSQVGSHPTEAFS. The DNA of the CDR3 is TGCGCCAGCAGCCAAGTGGGCAGTCACCCCACTGAAGCTTTCTCT.

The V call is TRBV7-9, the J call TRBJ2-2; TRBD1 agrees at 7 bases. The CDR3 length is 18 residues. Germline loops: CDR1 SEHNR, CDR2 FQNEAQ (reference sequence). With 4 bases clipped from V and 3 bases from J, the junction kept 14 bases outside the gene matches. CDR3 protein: CASSSYRGLRRYTGELFF. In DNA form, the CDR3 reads TGTGCCAGCAGCTCTTACAGGGGATTACGTAGGTACACCGGGGAGCTGTTTTTT.

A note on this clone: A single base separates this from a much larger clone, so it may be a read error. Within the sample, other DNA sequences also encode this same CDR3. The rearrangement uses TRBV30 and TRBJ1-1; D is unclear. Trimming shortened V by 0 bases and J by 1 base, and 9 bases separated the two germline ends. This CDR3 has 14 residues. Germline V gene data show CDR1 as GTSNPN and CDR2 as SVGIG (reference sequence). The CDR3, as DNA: TGTGCCTGGAGTGTAACAGAGACGAACACTGAAGCTTTCTTT. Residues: CAWSVTETNTEAFF.

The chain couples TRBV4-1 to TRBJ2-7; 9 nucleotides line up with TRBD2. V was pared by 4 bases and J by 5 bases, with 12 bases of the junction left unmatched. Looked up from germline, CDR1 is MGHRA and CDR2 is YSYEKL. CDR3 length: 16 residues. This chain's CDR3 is CASSRNQVAGEDEQYF. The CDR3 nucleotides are TGCGCCAGCAGCCGTAATCAGGTAGCGGGAGAAGACGAGCAGTACTTC.

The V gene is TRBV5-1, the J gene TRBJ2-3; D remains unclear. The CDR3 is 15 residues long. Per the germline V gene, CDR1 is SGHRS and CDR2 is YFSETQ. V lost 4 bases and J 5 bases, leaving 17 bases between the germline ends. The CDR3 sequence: CASSIADPVGDTQYF. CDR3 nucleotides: TGCGCCAGCAGCATAGCAGACCCGGTGGGAGATACGCAGTATTTT.

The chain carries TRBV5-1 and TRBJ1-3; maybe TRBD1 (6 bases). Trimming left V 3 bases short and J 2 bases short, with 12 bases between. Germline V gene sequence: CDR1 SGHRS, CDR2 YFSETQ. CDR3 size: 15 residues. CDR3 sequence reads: CASSSRGNAGNTIYF. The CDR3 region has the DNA TGCGCCAGCAGCTCCAGGGGTAATGCTGGAAACACCATATATTTT.

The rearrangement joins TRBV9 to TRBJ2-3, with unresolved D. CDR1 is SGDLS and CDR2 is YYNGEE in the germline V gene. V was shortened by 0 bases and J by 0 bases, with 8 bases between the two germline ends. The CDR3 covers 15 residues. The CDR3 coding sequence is TGTGCCAGCAGCGTAGTCCCTACTAGCACAGATACGCAGTATTTT. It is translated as CASSVVPTSTDTQYF.

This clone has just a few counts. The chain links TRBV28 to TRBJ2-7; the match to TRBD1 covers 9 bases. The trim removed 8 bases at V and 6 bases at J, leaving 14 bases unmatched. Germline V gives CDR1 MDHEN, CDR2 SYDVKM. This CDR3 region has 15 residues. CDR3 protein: CASRPHRGRLAEQYF. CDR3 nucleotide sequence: TGTGCCAGCCGCCCTCACAGGGGGCGCTTAGCCGAGCAGTACTTC.

The CDR3 bases are TGCACCACCGACCCCCCGGGACTAGCGGGAGAGCGCTACAATGAGCAGTTCTTC. Its protein is CTTDPPGLAGERYNEQFF. The chain links TRBV1 to TRBJ2-1; the DNA was not used to check the table's D call, TRBD2. TRBV1 has pseudogene status. The CDR3 is 18 amino acids.

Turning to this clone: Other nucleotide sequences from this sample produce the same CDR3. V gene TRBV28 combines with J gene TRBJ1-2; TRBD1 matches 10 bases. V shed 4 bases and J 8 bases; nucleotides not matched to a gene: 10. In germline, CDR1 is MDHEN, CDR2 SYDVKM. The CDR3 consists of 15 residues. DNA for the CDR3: TGTGCCAGCAGTTCCCGGGACAGGGGTCTAGGGGGCTACACCTTC. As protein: CASSSRDRGLGGYTF.

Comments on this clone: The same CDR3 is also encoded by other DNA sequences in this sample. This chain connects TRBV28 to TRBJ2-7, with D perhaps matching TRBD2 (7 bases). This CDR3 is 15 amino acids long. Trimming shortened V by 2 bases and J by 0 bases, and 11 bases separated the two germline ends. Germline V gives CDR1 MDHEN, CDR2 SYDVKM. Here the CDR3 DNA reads TGTGCCAGCAGTTTAGTCGGGGGGCCCTCCTACGAGCAGTACTTC. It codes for CASSLVGGPSYEQYF.

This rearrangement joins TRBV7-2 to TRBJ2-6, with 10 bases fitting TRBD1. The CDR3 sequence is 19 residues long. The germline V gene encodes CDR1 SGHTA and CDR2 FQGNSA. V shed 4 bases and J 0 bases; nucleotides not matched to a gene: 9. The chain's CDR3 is CASSSDPGQGSSGANVLTF. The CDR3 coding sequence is TGTGCCAGCAGCTCAGATCCGGGACAGGGGAGCTCTGGGGCCAACGTCCTGACTTTC.

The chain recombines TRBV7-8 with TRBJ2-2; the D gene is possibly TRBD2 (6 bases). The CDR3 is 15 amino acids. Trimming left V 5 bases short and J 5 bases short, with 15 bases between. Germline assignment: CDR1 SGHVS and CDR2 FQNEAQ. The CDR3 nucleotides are TGTGCCAGCAGCCCTTGGAGGGCAGGGACCGGGGAGCTGTTTTTT. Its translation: CASSPWRAGTGELFF.